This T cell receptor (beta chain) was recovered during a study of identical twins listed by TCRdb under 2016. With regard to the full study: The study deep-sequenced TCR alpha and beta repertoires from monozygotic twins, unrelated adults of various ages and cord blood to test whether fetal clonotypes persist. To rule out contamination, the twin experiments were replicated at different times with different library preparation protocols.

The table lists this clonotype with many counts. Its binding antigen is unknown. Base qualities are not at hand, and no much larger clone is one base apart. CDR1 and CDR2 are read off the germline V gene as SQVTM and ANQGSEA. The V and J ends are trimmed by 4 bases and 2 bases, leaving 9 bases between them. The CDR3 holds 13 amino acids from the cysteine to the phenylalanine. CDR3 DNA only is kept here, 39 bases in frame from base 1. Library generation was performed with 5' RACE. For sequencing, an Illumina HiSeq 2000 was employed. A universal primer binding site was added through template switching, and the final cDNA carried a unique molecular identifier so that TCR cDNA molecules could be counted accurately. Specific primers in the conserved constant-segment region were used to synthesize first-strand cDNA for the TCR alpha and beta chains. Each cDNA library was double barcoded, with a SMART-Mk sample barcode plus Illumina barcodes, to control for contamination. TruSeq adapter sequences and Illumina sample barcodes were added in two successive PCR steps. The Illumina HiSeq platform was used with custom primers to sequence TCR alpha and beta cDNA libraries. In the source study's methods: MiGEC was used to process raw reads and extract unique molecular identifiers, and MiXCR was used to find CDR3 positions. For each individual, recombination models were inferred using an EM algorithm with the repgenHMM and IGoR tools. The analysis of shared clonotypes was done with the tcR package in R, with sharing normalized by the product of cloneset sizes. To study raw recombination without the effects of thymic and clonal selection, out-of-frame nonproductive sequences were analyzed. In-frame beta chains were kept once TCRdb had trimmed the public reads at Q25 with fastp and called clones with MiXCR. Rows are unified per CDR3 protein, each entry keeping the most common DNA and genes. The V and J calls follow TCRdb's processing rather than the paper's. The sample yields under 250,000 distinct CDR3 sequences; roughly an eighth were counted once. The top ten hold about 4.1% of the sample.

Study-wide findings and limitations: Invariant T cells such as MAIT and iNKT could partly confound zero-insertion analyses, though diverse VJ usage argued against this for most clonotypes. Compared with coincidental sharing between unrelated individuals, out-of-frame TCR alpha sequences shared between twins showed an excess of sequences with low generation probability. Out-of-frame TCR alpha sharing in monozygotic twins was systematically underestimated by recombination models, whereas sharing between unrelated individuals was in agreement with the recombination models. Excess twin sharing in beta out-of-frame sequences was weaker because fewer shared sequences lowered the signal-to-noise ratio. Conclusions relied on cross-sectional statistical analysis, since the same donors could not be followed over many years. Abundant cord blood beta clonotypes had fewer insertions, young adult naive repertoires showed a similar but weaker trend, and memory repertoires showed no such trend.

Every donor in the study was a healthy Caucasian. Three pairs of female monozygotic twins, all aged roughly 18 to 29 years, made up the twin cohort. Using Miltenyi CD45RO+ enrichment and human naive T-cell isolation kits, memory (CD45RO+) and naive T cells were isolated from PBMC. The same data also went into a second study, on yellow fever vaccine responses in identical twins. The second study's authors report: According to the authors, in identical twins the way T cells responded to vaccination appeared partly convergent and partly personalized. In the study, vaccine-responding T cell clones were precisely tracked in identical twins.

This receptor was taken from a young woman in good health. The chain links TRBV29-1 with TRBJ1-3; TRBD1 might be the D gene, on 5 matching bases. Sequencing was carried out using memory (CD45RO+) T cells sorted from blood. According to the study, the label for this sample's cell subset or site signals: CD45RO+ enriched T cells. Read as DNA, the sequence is TGCAGCGTTGTCGGGGGTACTGGAAACACCATATATTTT. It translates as CSVVGGTGNTIYF.